Listed below are T cell receptor beta chains from one sample, sequenced in a study of CD4 T cells in relation to SARS-CoV-2 and coronaviruses. Clones were sequenced by immunoSEQ multiplex PCR, and TCRdb holds only the in-frame ones, with some missing. The sample has about 23,000 clones; around 70% are singletons. Antigens for these TCRs are unknown. The sequencing input was CD4+ T cells from PBMCs, cultured in vitro. Receptors originate from a human donor in good health. Both conserved end residues are trimmed from each CDR3. Fields, in order: V gene, CDR3 protein.

>TRBV2
ASSEHPSGTDTQY
>TRBV27
ASRSGSFTTNEKLF
>TRBV7-3
ASSLNRGDTQY
>TRBV29-1
SVHTGSRGYT
>TRBV15
ATSPRLAGYEQY
>TRBV9
ASSLGGGGVTEAF
>TRBV9
ASSAPSDTQY
>TRBV19
ASSLYVVAGVFEQF
>TRBV6-5
ASVPGQGLYEQY
>TRBV24-1
ATSDPASGGADTQY
>TRBV11-2
ASSLVRGTDYGYT